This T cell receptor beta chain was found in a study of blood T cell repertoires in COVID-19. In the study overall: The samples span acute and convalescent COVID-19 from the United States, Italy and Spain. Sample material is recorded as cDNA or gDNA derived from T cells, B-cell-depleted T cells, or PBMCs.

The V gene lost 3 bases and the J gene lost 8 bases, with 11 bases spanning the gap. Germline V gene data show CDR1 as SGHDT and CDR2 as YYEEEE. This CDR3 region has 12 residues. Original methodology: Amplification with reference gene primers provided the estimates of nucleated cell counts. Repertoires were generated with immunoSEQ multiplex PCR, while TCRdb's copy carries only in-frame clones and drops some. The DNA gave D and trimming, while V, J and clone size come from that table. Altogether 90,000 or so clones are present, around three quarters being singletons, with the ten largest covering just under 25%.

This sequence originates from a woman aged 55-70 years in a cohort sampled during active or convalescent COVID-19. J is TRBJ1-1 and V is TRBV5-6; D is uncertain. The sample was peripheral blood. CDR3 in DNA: TGTGCCAGCAGCTGGCTGACGGGGGAAGCTTTCTTT. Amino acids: CASSWLTGEAFF.